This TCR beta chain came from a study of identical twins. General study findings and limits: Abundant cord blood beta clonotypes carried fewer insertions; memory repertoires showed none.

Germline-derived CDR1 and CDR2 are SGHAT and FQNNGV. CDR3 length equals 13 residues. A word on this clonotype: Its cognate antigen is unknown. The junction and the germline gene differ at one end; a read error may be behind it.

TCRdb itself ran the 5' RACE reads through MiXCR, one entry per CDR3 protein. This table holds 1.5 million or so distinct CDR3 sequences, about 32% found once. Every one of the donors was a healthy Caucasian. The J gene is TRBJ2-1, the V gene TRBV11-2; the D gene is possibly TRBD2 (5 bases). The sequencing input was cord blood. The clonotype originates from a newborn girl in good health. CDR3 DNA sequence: TGTGCCAGCACCTTAGGAGGTTTAAATGAGCAGTTCTTC. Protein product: CASTLGGLNEQFF.